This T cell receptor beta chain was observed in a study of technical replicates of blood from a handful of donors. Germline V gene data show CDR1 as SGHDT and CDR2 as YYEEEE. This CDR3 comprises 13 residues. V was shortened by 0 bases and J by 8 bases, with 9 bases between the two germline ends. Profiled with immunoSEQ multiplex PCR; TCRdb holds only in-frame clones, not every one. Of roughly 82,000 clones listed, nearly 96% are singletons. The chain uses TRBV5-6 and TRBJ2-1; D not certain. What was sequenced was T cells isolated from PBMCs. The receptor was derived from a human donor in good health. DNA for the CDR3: TGTGCCAGCAGCTTGGTATCCTCCTATGAGCAGTTCTTC. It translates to CASSLVSSYEQFF. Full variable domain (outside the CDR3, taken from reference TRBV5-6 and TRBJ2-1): DAGVTQSPTHLIKTRGQQVTLRCSPKSGHDTVSWYQQALGQGPQFIFQYYEEEERQRGNFPDRFSGHQFPNYSSELNVNALLLGDSALYLCASSLVSSYEQFFGPGTRLTVL.